A selection of T cell receptor beta chains follows, all from one sample in a study of CD8+CD57+ T cells in acquired aplastic anemia. TCRdb independently ran MiXCR on the reads; one entry per CDR3 protein. The data show 220,000 or so distinct CDR3 sequences, around three fifths seen once. The sample comprised sorted CD4+, CD8+, or CD8+CD57+ T cells (not recorded which) from PBMCs. The source of these receptors is a human donor with aplastic anemia. The CDR3 runs from the conserved cysteine through the conserved F or W. The order of the fields is D gene, V gene, clone size, J gene, CDR3 protein, CDR3 DNA. D genes are given only for firm matches. Clone size is not always given. Where it is, it says once, few, many or a class for expanded clones.

D: .
V: TRBV4-1
size: .
J: TRBJ1-5
CDR3: CASSQLRGEPQHF
DNA: TGCGCCAGCAGCCAATTACGGGGTGAGCCCCAGCATTTT

D: .
V: TRBV15
size: .
J: TRBJ1-6
CDR3: CATSRAPDRRNSPLHF
DNA: TGTGCCACCAGCAGAGCGCCCGACCGACGGAATTCACCCCTCCACTTT

D: .
V: TRBV11-2
size: many
J: TRBJ2-1
CDR3: CASSLSGGEQFF
DNA: TGTGCCAGCAGCTTATCGGGCGGTGAGCAGTTCTTC

D: TRBD2
V: TRBV7-9
size: .
J: TRBJ2-3
CDR3: CASSLLGGTSTDTQYF
DNA: TGTGCCAGCAGCTTGCTGGGGGGGACTAGCACAGATACGCAGTATTTT

D: TRBD2
V: TRBV19
size: .
J: TRBJ2-7
CDR3: CASSSTLAGGYEQYF
DNA: TGTGCCAGTAGTTCCACACTAGCGGGAGGATACGAGCAGTACTTC

D: TRBD1
V: TRBV2
size: few
J: TRBJ2-6
CDR3: CASSDETGNSGANVLTF
DNA: TGTGCCAGCAGTGACGAGACAGGGAACTCTGGGGCCAACGTCCTGACTTTC

D: TRBD2
V: TRBV19
size: once
J: TRBJ2-3
CDR3: CAWRTSGGRGSDTQYF
DNA: TGTGCCTGGAGGACTAGCGGGGGGCGGGGATCAGATACGCAGTATTTT

D: TRBD2
V: TRBV20-1
size: few
J: TRBJ2-5
CDR3: CSARRLAGAQETQYF
DNA: TGCAGTGCTAGACGACTAGCGGGGGCTCAAGAGACCCAGTACTTC

D: .
V: TRBV2
size: many
J: TRBJ1-5
CDR3: CASSVVSGPGPQHF
DNA: TGTGCCAGCAGTGTGGTGTCGGGGCCCGGGCCCCAGCATTTT

D: .
V: TRBV20-1
size: .
J: TRBJ2-7
CDR3: CSALSYAYEQYF
DNA: TGCAGTGCCTTGAGCTACGCCTACGAGCAGTACTTC

D: .
V: TRBV7-2
size: .
J: TRBJ2-2
CDR3: CASSPRLLETGELFF
DNA: TGTGCCAGCAGCCCACGACTACTCGAAACCGGGGAGCTGTTTTTT